This T cell receptor (beta chain) came from a study of beta chain features in type 1 diabetes. Study overall: Patient and healthy donor groups were alike in age, gender and cell yields.

A single heparinised blood sample, averaging about 120 mL, was obtained per donor. The CDR3 covers 14 residues. The V and J ends lost 1 base and 6 bases, in that order; junction bases with no gene match: 6. The germline CDR1 and CDR2 sequences are SEHNR and FQNEAQ (reference sequence). The study's findings and limits: A pattern of fewer insertions and more deletions at VDJ junctions was seen in type 1 diabetes patients. HLA influence on TCRB rearrangement stayed unresolved here.

This clone showed up just a few times. Its antigen remains unknown. Isolated RNA was reverse transcribed in full, so expressed TCRB transcripts were sequenced. Using immunoSEQ multiplex PCR, the repertoire was profiled, and TCRdb retains in-frame clones only, with some absent. The sample lists about 130,000 clones; just over 9% were seen once. Sample: central memory CD4+ T cells from blood. The source of this sequence is a young man in good health. The gene calls are TRBV7-9 and TRBJ2-7, with TRBD1 matching over 7 bases. The CDR3 coding sequence is TGTGCCAGCAGCTTAGGACAGGGTGGGGCCGAGCAGTACTTC. Its translation is CASSLGQGGAEQYF.